The T cell receptor beta chain described here comes from a study of shared clonotypes between healthy human individuals. Study-level information: Two women and three men aged 18 to 49 served as donors.

Study-wide findings and caveats: Clonotypes not shared had lower generation probabilities than those common to all four donors. Generally, naive subsets (rather than memory subsets) showed larger estimated richness. The study found about 5% of naive CD4 clonotypes shared across a few donors.

CDR1 is MGHDK, CDR2 SYGVNS, per germline. The CDR3 has 15 residues. Between the trimmed V and J ends, which lost 2 bases and 0 bases, there was a span of 11 bases. Details on this clone: The target antigen is unknown.

Generated by immunoSEQ multiplex PCR, the TCRdb table keeps only in-frame clones and is missing some. The sample holds about 2.3 million clones, 85% to 95% seen once. The V gene is TRBV25-1, the J gene TRBJ2-7; D gene unclear. The source of this sequence is a man younger than 35 in good health. Some clones in this sample may be carry-over from other donors' samples. The specimen was naive CD4+ T cells from PBMCs. Subset here: CD45RA+ positively selected. The CDR3 loop reads CASSEAGKSSYEQYF. The CDR3 region has the DNA TGTGCCAGCAGTGAAGCAGGAAAGAGCTCCTACGAGCAGTACTTC.